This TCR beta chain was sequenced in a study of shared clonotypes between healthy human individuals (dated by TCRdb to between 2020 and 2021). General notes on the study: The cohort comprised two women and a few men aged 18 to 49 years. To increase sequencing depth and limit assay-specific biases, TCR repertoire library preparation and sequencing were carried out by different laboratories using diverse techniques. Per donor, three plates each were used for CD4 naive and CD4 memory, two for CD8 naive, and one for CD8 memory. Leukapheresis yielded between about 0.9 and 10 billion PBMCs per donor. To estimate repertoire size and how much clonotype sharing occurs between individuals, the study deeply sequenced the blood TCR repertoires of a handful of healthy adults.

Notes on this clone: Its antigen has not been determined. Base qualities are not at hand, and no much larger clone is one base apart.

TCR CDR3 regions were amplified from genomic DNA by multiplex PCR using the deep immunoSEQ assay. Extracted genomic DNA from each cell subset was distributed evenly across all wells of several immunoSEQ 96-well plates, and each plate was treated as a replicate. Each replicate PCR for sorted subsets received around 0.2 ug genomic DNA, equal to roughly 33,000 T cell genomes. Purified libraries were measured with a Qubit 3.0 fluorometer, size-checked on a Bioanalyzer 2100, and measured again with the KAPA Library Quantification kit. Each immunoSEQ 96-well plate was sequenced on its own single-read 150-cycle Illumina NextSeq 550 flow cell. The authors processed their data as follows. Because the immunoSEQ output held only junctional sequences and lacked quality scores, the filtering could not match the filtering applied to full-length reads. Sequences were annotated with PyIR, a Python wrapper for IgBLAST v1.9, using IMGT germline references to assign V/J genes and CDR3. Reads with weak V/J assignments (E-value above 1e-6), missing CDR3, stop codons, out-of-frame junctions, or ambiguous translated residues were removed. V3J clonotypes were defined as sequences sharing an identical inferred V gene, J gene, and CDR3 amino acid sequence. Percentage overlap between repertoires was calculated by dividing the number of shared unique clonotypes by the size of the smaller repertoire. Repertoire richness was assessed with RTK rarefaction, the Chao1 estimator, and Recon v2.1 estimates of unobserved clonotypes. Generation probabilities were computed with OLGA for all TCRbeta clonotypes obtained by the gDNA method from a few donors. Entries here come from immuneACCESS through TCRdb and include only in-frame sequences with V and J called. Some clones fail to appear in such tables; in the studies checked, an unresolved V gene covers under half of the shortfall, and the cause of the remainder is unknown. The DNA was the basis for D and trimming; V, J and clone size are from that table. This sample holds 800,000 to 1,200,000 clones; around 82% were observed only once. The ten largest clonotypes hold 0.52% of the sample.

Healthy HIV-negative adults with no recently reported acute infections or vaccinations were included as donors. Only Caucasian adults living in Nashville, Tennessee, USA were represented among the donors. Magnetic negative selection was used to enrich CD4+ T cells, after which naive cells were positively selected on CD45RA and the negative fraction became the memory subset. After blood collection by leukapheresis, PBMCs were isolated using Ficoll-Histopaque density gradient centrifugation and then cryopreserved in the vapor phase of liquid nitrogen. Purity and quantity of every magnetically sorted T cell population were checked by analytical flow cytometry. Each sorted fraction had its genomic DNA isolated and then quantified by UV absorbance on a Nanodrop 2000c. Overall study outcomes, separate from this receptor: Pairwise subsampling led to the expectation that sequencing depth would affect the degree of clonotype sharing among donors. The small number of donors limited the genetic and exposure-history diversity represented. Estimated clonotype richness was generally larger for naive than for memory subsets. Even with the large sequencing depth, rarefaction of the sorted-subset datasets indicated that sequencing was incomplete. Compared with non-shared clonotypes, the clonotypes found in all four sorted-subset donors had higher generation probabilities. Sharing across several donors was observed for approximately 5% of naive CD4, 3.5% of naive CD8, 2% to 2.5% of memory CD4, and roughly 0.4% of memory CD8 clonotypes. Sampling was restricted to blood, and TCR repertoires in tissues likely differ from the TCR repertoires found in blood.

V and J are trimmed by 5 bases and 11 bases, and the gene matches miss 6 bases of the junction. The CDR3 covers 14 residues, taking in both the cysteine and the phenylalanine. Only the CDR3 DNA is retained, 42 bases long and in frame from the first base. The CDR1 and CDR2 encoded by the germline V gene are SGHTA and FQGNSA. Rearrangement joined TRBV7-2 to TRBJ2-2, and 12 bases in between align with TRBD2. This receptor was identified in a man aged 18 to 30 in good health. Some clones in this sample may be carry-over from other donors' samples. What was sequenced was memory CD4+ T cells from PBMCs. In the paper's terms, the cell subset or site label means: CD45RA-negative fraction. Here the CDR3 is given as CASSRLAGVSELFF. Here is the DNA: TGTGCCAGCAGCCGACTAGCGGGAGTATCCGAGCTGTTTTTT.